This TCR beta chain was identified during a study of blood T cell repertoires in COVID-19. For the study at large: Some COVID-19 samples were acute and others convalescent; all came from the United States, Italy and Spain. Sources were T cells, B-cell-depleted T cells, or PBMCs; the material itself was cDNA or gDNA.

In the study's own analysis: Amplification of reference gene primers provided the estimated nucleated cell counts. Repertoires were generated with immunoSEQ multiplex PCR, while TCRdb's copy carries only in-frame clones and drops some. That table is the source of V, J and clone size, and D and trimming were worked out from the DNA. The top ten hold approximately 7.4% of the sample, which has nearly 95,000 clones, approximately 87% seen once. The CDR3 is 14 amino acids. Germline V gene lookup returns CDR1 GTSNPN and CDR2 SVGIG (reference sequence). The V end was cut by 1 base, the J end by 3 bases, with 10 bases between.

V gene TRBV30 combines with J gene TRBJ1-3; D ambiguous. This TCR was recovered from a human donor with acute or convalescent COVID-19. The donor label of this sample is uncertain. What was sequenced was peripheral blood. CDR3: CAWSGREVGNTIYF. In DNA form, the CDR3 reads TGTGCCTGGAGTGGGAGGGAAGTTGGAAACACCATATATTTT.